This T cell receptor beta chain comes out of a study of long-term antiretroviral therapy in people with HIV. Points from the study as a whole: Relative to control repertoires, HIV repertoires exhibited narrower CDR3 length ranges. Repertoire dominance by clones expanded before ART was seen at all time points.

Trimming stripped 3 bases from V and 5 bases from J, with 14 bases between. CDR1 SGDLS and CDR2 YYNGEE come from the germline V gene. CDR3 length: 14 amino acids. At survey level, the immunoSEQ assay was run in its v3.0 version. The table came from immunoSEQ multiplex PCR; TCRdb's copy has only in-frame clones and leaves some out. The sample contains 15,000 to 20,000 clones, less than 85% of which appear only once. Note on this clone: The antigen is undetermined.

This clonotype was obtained from a woman aged 45-65 years with HIV. The V and J genes are TRBV9 and TRBJ2-5; perhaps TRBD2 as D (5 bases). Here the sequenced sample was unsorted PBMCs, taken 0.5 years before starting antiretroviral therapy. CDR3 nucleotide sequence: TGTGCCAGCAGCGAGGGAGTAGGAATTGAGACCCAGTACTTC. Its protein is CASSEGVGIETQYF.